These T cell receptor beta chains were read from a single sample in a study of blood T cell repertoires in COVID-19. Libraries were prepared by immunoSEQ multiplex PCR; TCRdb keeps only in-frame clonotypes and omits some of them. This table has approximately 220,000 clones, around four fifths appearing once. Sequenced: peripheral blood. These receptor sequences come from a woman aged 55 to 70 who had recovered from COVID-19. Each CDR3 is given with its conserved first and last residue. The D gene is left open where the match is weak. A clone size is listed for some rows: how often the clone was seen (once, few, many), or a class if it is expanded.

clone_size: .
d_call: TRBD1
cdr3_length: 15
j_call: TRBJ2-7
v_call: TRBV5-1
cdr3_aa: CASSLGQGPRNEQYF
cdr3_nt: TGCGCCAGCAGCTTGGGACAGGGGCCTAGGAACGAGCAGTACTTC

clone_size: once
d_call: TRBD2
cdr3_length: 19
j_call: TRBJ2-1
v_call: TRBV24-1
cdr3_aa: CATSDPRASGGNTYNEQFF
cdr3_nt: TGTGCCACCAGTGACCCCCGGGCTAGCGGGGGGAACACCTACAATGAGCAGTTCTTC

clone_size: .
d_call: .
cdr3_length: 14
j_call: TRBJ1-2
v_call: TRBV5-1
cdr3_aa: CASSLGDRFGGYTF
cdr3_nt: TGCGCCAGCAGCTTGGGAGACAGGTTTGGAGGCTACACCTTC

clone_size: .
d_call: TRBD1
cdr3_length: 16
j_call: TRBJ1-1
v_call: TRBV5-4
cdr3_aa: CASTEGGGQLNTEAFF
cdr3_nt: TGTGCCAGCACGGAAGGAGGGGGCCAATTGAACACTGAAGCTTTCTTT

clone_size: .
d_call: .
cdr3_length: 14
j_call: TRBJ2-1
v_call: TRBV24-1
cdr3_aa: CATSDPRVPNEQFF
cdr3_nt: TGTGCCACCAGTGATCCCCGGGTCCCTAATGAGCAGTTCTTC

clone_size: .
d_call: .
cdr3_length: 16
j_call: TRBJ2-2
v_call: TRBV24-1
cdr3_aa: CATSGGGSGFTGELFF
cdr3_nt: TGTGCCACCAGTGGTGGGGGTAGCGGCTTCACCGGGGAGCTGTTTTTT

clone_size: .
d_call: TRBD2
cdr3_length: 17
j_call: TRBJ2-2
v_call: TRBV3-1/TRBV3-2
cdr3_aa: CASSQVPSGGNTGELFF
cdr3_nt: TGTGCCAGCAGCCAAGTCCCCAGCGGGGGGAACACCGGGGAGCTGTTTTTT

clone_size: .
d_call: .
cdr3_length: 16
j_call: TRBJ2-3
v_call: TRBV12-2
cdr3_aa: CASRLGDAGITDTQYF
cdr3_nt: TGTGCAAGTCGCTTAGGCGATGCCGGGATCACAGATACGCAGTATTTT

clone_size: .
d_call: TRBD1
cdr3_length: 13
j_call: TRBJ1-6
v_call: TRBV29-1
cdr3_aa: CSAQTGGDSPLHF
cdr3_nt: TGCAGCGCCCAGACAGGGGGGGATTCACCCCTCCACTTT

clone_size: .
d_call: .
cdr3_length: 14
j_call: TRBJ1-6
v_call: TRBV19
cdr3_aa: CASSIAGINSPLHF
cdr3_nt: TGTGCCAGTAGTATAGCGGGAATCAATTCACCCCTCCACTTT

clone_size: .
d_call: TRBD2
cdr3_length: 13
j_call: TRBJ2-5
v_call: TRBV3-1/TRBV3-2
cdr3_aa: CASSQGGRETQYF
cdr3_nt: TGTGCCAGCAGCCAGGGGGGGAGGGAGACCCAGTACTTC

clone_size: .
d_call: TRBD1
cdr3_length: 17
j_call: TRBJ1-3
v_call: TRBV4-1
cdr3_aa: CASSPGPGQGSGNTIYF
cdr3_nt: TGCGCCAGCAGCCCGGGGCCGGGACAGGGCTCTGGAAACACCATATATTTT

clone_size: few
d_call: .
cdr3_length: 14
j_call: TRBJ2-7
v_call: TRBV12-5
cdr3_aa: CASGLHRRLSEQYF
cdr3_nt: TGTGCTAGTGGTTTGCACAGACGCCTGAGCGAGCAGTACTTC